These 15 T cell receptor beta chains were all obtained from the same sample, sequenced in a study of regulatory T cells in long-lasting Graves disease (dated by TCRdb to about 2021). Libraries were prepared through multiplex PCR. The data were produced on an Illumina HiSeq 4000. CDR3 regions were amplified by Arm-PCR with iRepertoire HTBI primers to construct TCR beta libraries. TCRdb ran its own pipeline on the public reads, namely fastp trimming at Q25 and MiXCR clone calling, and kept in-frame beta chains. Each entry is one CDR3 protein sequence, shown with its most common DNA and genes. The sample table holds 200,000 to 250,000 distinct CDR3 sequences, of which about 16% were seen once. Of the sample, 22% is held by the ten largest clones. What the time point label conveys for this sample: newly diagnosed GD, antithyroid drugs for less than 3 months. For both TCR sequencing and RNA sequencing, RNA was extracted from PBMCs in TRIzol.

The source material was peripheral blood mononuclear cells (PBMCs), sampled at new diagnosis, from a patient treated with antithyroid drugs. Receptors were obtained from a female donor with Graves disease.

There are many counts of this clonotype. The chain combines TRBV20-1 with TRBJ1-1; tentative D call: TRBD1 (6 bases). Germline assignment: CDR1 DFQATT and CDR2 SNEGSKA (reference sequence). There are 13 residues in the CDR3. Trimming took 6 bases from V and 5 from J, leaving 16 bases between them. The DNA for the CDR3 is TGCAGTGCCATCCAGGGGATCATAACTGAAGCTTTCTTT. Protein product: CSAIQGIITEAFF.

Regarding this clonotype: Since a far larger clone is one base different, this is likely a read error. This chain links TRBV2 with TRBJ2-7, with 10 bases identical to TRBD2. With 5 bases clipped from V and 4 bases from J, the junction kept 8 bases outside the gene matches. This CDR3 region has 15 residues. Germline CDR1 is SNHLY and CDR2 is FYNNEI. CDR3 nucleotide sequence: TGTGCCAGCAGTTTAGAAGCTAGCGGGAGTTACGAGCAGTACTTC. It yields the protein CASSLEASGSYEQYF.

This clonotype has ten or more counts. V usage is TRBV5-8 and J usage is TRBJ1-4; D is possibly TRBD1 (5 bases). Germline V gives CDR1 SGHTS, CDR2 YDEGEE. The CDR3 extends over 14 amino acids. V gave up 6 bases and J gave up 8 bases, with 17 bases separating them. CDR3 sequence (DNA): TGTGCCAGCACTATCCCCGGGGCTGGGGAAAAACTGTTTTTT. Residues: CASTIPGAGEKLFF.

This clonotype turned up a few times. The chain is built from TRBV3-1 and TRBJ1-3; D unresolved. The CDR3 is 14 amino acids. From germline, CDR1 is LGHDT and CDR2 YNNKEL (reference sequence). V was trimmed by 6 bases and J by 0 bases, leaving 9 bases between them. Here the CDR3 reads CASRDSSSGNTIYF. The CDR3 bases are TGTGCCAGCAGGGACTCGAGCTCTGGAAACACCATATATTTT.

This clonotype was picked up many times. This chain links TRBV3-1 with TRBJ2-2; D not resolved. This CDR3 is built from 12 residues. Germline CDR1 reads LGHDT; CDR2 reads YNNKEL (reference sequence). V was clipped by 3 bases and J by 8 bases, with 7 bases between them. The CDR3 bases are TGTGCCAGCAGCCACTTTGATGGGGAGCTGTTTTTT. Its translation: CASSHFDGELFF.

Only a few counts were recorded for this clonotype. The genes are TRBV28 and TRBJ2-1; weak D call: TRBD1 (6 bases). Germline CDR1 and CDR2: MDHEN and SYDVKM. CDR3 length: 15 amino acids. Trimming removed 2 bases at V and 8 bases at J, with 16 bases between. The CDR3, as DNA: TGTGCCAGCAGTTTAAGGTTGGGGGCCTGGGATGAGCAGTTCTTC. It yields the protein CASSLRLGAWDEQFF.

This clonotype was recorded at least ten times. The chain has TRBV12-3 or TRBV12-4 and TRBJ1-5; D possibly corresponds to TRBD1 (6 bases). V lost 3 bases and J 9 bases, leaving 12 bases between the germline ends. CDR3 length: 13 residues. CDR3 sequence (DNA): TGTGCCAGCAGTTTTACACAGGGAGGGCCCCAGCATTTT. Its translation: CASSFTQGGPQHF.

Comment on this clonotype: Just one base apart from a much larger clone, this may be a read error. The rearrangement joins TRBV18 to TRBJ2-1, with D perhaps matching TRBD2 (5 bases). Trimming shortened V by 4 bases and J by 8 bases, and 15 bases separated the two germline ends. The V gene's germline CDR1 is KGHSH and CDR2 LQKENI. This CDR3 has 14 amino acids. This CDR3 is CASSRARGRDEQFF. CDR3 nucleotide sequence: TGTGCCAGCTCACGAGCGCGAGGGCGGGATGAGCAGTTCTTC.

This clonotype was counted many times. The rearrangement uses TRBV7-2 and TRBJ2-7; 12 bases match TRBD2. This CDR3 has 16 residues. Germline-derived CDR1 and CDR2 are SGHTA and FQGNSA. J gave up 4 bases and V 5 bases, and 9 bases lay outside the gene matches. In DNA form, the CDR3 reads TGTGCCAGCAGCATGCTAGCGGGAGGGTTCATGTACGAGCAGTACTTC. It specifies CASSMLAGGFMYEQYF.

This clonotype has just a few counts. The chain has TRBV4-1 and TRBJ1-1; D is uncertain. In germline, CDR1 is MGHRA, CDR2 YSYEKL. The CDR3 contains 13 residues. With 2 bases removed from V and 4 bases from J, the gap between germline ends came to 8 bases. The CDR3, as DNA: TGCGCCAGCAGCCAACGGGGTGCCACTGAAGCTTTCTTT. Amino acid sequence: CASSQRGATEAFF.

This clonotype showed up many times. This chain links TRBV11-3 with TRBJ2-3; 9 bases fit TRBD1. J gave up 5 bases and V 4 bases, and 4 bases lay outside the gene matches. The CDR3 spans 14 residues. Per germline, CDR1 SGHNT and CDR2 YENEEA. CDR3 coding DNA: TGTGCCAGCAGCTCGGGACAGGGTAAAGATACGCAGTATTTT. Translation: CASSSGQGKDTQYF.

There are many counts of this clonotype. The chain recombines TRBV28 with TRBJ1-2; D is uncertain. Between the trimmed V and J ends, which lost 8 bases and 4 bases, there was a span of 17 bases. The CDR3 loop spans 14 amino acids. Germline assignment: CDR1 MDHEN and CDR2 SYDVKM. CDR3 DNA: TGTGCCAGCGGACTTCGTATCTCCGGCTATGGCTACACCTTC. This gives the protein CASGLRISGYGYTF.

This clonotype was seen only once. The genes are TRBV20-1 and TRBJ2-7; TRBD1 matches at 8 bases. CDR1 and CDR2 (germline): DFQATT, SNEGSKA (reference sequence). Trimming at V came to 5 bases and at J to 4 bases, leaving 10 bases not matched to a gene. CDR3 size: 14 residues. The CDR3, as DNA: TGCAGTGCTCCCCAGGCAGGGGGCAGGTACGAGCAGTACTTC. This gives the protein CSAPQAGGRYEQYF.

This clonotype appeared a few times. Since no conserved phenylalanine or tryptophan closes the CDR3, a read error is the likely cause. CDR3 bases: TGTGCCATCAGCGCGACAGGTTTGAACACTGAAGCTTTCCTT. Translation gives CAISATGLNTEAFL. The V and J genes are TRBV10-3 and TRBJ1-1; D may be TRBD1 (6 bases). With 6 bases removed from V and 0 bases from J, the gap between germline ends came to 11 bases. The CDR3 has 14 amino acids. Germline-derived CDR1 and CDR2 are ENHRY and SYGVKD.

The V gene is TRBV7-8, the J gene TRBJ2-1; 7 bases are shared with TRBD2. The CDR3 has 17 residues. The trim removed 2 bases at V and 0 bases at J, leaving 7 bases unmatched. The germline V gene encodes CDR1 SGHVS and CDR2 FQNEAQ. CDR3 bases: TGTGCCAGCAGCTTAACTGCGGGCGGGAGCTCCTACAATGAGCAGTTCTTC. The encoded protein is CASSLTAGGSSYNEQFF.